This T cell receptor beta chain stems from a study of blood T cell repertoires in COVID-19. Study background: PBMCs, B-cell-depleted T cells, or T cells were the source of the cDNA or gDNA that made up the material.

Clones were sequenced by immunoSEQ multiplex PCR, and TCRdb holds only the in-frame ones, with some missing. The table includes roughly 160,000 clones, 82% detected once. Trimming left V 5 bases short and J 0 bases short, with 8 bases between. Germline values: CDR1 SGHNT, CDR2 YYREEE (reference sequence). The CDR3 has 14 residues. Assignments of participants to cohorts depended upon their own reported clinical history. Two negative PCRs, clearance, or symptom resolution characterized the recovered Cohort 3 donors. The TCR comes from a man aged 55 to 70 who had recovered from COVID-19. The sample was PBMCs or T cells enriched from blood (not recorded which). The chain carries TRBV5-4 and TRBJ1-4; no firm D call. The CDR3: CASRLTPTNEKLFF. Written as DNA, the CDR3 is TGTGCCAGCAGGCTGACTCCAACTAATGAAAAACTGTTTTTT.